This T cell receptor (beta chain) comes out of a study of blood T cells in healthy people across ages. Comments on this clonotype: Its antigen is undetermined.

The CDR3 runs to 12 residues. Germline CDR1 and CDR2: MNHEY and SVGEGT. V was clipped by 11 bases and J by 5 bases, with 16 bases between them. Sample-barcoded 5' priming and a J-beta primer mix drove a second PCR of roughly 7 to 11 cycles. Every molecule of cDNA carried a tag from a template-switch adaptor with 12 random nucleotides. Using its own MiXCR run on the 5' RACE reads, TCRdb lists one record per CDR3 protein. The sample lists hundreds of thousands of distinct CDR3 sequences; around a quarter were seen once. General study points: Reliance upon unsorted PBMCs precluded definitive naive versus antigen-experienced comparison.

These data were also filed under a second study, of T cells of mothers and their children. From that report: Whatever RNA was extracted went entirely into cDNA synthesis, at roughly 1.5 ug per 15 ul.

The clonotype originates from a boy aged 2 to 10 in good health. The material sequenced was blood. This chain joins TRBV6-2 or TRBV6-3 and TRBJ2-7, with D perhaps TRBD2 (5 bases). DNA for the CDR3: TGTGCCTGCACCGGGAAAAGAGACGAGCAGTACTTC. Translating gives CACTGKRDEQYF.